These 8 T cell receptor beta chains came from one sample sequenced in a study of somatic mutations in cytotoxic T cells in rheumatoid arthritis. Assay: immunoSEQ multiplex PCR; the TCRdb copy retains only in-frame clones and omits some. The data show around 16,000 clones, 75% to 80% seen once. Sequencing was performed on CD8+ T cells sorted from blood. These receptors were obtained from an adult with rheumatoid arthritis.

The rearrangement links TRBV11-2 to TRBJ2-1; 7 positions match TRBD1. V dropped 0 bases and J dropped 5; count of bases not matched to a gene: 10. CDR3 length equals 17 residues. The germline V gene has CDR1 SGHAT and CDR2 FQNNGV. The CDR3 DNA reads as TGTGCCAGCAGCTTAGACGACAGGGTGGGGTCCCACAATGAGCAGTTCTTC. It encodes CASSLDDRVGSHNEQFF.

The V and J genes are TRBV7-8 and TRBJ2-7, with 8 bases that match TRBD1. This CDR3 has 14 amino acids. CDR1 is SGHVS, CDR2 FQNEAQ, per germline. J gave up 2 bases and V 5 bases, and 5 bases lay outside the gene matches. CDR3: CASSGTGGAYEQYF. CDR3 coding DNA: TGTGCCAGCAGCGGTACAGGGGGTGCCTACGAGCAGTACTTC.

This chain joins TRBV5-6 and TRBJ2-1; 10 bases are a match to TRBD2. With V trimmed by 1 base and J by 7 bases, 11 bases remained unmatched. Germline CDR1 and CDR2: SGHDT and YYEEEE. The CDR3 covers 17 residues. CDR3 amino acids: CASSLRDSGRGLNEQFF. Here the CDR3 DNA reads TGTGCCAGCAGCTTGAGGGACAGCGGGAGGGGTCTAAATGAGCAGTTCTTC.

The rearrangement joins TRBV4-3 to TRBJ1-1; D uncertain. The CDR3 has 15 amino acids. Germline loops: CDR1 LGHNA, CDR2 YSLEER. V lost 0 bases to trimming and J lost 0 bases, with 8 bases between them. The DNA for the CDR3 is TGCGCCAGCAGCCAAGAGAAGGGCCTGAACACTGAAGCTTTCTTT. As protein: CASSQEKGLNTEAFF.

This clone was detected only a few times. CDR3 in DNA: TGTGCCAGCAGCTCCTCGCCAAGGAGCAATCAGCCCCAGCATTTT. It encodes CASSSSPRSNQPQHF. The rearrangement links TRBV7-9 to TRBJ1-5; D unresolved. V was shortened by 4 bases and J by 1 base, with 11 bases between the two germline ends. The CDR3 covers 15 residues. Germline V gene lookup returns CDR1 SEHNR and CDR2 FQNEAQ (reference sequence).

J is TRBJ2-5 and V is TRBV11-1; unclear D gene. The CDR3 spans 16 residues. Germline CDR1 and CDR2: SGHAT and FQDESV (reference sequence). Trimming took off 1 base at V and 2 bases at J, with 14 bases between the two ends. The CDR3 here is CASSLGSGEQQETQYF. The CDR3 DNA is TGTGCCAGCAGCTTAGGGTCAGGAGAACAACAAGAGACCCAGTACTTC.

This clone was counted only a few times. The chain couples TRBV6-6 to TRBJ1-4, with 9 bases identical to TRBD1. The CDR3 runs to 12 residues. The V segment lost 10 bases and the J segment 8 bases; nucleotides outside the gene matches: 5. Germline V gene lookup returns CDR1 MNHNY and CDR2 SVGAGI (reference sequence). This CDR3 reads CATTGGGEKLFF. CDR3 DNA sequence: TGTGCCACGACAGGGGGAGGAGAAAAACTGTTTTTT.

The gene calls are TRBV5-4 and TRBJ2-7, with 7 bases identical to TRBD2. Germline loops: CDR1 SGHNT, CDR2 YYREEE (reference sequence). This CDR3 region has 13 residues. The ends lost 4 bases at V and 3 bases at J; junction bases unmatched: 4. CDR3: CASSPRTSYEQYF. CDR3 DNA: TGTGCCAGCAGCCCCCGGACTAGCTACGAGCAGTACTTC.